These T cell receptor beta chains were read from a single sample in a study of blood T cell repertoires in COVID-19. Data came from immunoSEQ multiplex PCR; TCRdb stores just in-frame clones and leaves some out. This sample carries more than 70,000 clones, about nine tenths of them seen once, and the ten largest clones take under 5%. The sequencing sample was made of peripheral blood. Every receptor here comes from a woman in her forties or fifties in a cohort sampled during active COVID-19. The CDR3 runs from the conserved cysteine through the conserved F or W. Each record gives: D gene, V gene, J gene, clone size, CDR3 DNA, CDR3 protein. A D gene is named only where the DNA matches it firmly. The size of a clone is reported for some rows only, either as once, few or many, or as a class for expanded clones.

D gene: TRBD1; V gene: TRBV5-4; J gene: TRBJ1-1; clone size: .; CDR3 DNA: TGTGCCAGCACCAGGACAGGGCCCACTGAAGCTTTCTTT; CDR3 protein: CASTRTGPTEAFF
D gene: .; V gene: TRBV7-2; J gene: TRBJ2-5; clone size: .; CDR3 DNA: TGTGCCAGCACTCCGGCGAGCGTAAAAGAGACCCAGTACTTC; CDR3 protein: CASTPASVKETQYF
D gene: TRBD2; V gene: TRBV19; J gene: TRBJ2-5; clone size: .; CDR3 DNA: TGTGCCAGTAGTATGCGGGGGTCGGAGACCCAGTACTTC; CDR3 protein: CASSMRGSETQYF
D gene: TRBD1; V gene: TRBV19; J gene: TRBJ1-2; clone size: once; CDR3 DNA: TGTGCCAGTAGTCTCCGTCCCACAGGGGGCGACTATGGCTACACCTTC; CDR3 protein: CASSLRPTGGDYGYTF
D gene: TRBD2; V gene: TRBV11-2; J gene: TRBJ2-7; clone size: once; CDR3 DNA: TGTGCCAGCAGCTTGGGGACTAACAGCGGCGAGCAGTACTTC; CDR3 protein: CASSLGTNSGEQYF
D gene: .; V gene: TRBV3-1/TRBV3-2; J gene: TRBJ1-4; clone size: .; CDR3 DNA: TGTGCCAGCAGCCCAACTCAGCCTAGTGAAAAACTGTTTTTT; CDR3 protein: CASSPTQPSEKLFF
D gene: .; V gene: TRBV19; J gene: TRBJ2-3; clone size: once; CDR3 DNA: TGTGCCAGTAGTATTAAATTAGTGGCAGGGGCTAGCACAGATACGCAGTATTTT; CDR3 protein: CASSIKLVAGASTDTQYF
D gene: TRBD1; V gene: TRBV7-6; J gene: TRBJ2-1; clone size: .; CDR3 DNA: TGTGCCAGCAGCTATCCTTGGGGACAGGGGGCCGATGAGCAGTTCTTC; CDR3 protein: CASSYPWGQGADEQFF
D gene: .; V gene: TRBV11-2; J gene: TRBJ1-2; clone size: .; CDR3 DNA: TGTGCCAGCAGCCCCATTCGGGCCAGACAGTACCACGGATATGGCTACACCTTC; CDR3 protein: CASSPIRARQYHGYGYTF
D gene: TRBD2; V gene: TRBV2; J gene: TRBJ2-3; clone size: .; CDR3 DNA: TGTGCCAGCAGTGAAGGTAGCGGGAGCACAGATACGCAGTATTTT; CDR3 protein: CASSEGSGSTDTQYF
D gene: .; V gene: TRBV5-6; J gene: TRBJ1-5; clone size: .; CDR3 DNA: TGTGCCAGCAGCTTGTGGCGGGCAGGCAATCAGCCCCAGCATTTT; CDR3 protein: CASSLWRAGNQPQHF
D gene: TRBD1; V gene: TRBV14; J gene: TRBJ2-5; clone size: .; CDR3 DNA: TGTGCCAGCAGCGCCGGGACAGGGGCCTTGGTGGCCCAGTACTTC; CDR3 protein: CASSAGTGALVAQYF
D gene: .; V gene: TRBV27; J gene: TRBJ2-1; clone size: .; CDR3 DNA: TGTGCCAGCAGTTTTACGGGATCTTACAATGAGCAGTTCTTC; CDR3 protein: CASSFTGSYNEQFF
D gene: TRBD1; V gene: TRBV6-5; J gene: TRBJ1-6; clone size: .; CDR3 DNA: TGTGCCAGCCACAGGGGGGCAGTAACCTCACCCCTCCACTTT; CDR3 protein: CASHRGAVTSPLHF
D gene: TRBD1; V gene: TRBV18; J gene: TRBJ2-5; clone size: .; CDR3 DNA: TGTGCCAGCTCACCACTCGGCCAGGGGGCCCCAGAGACCCAGTACTTC; CDR3 protein: CASSPLGQGAPETQYF
D gene: .; V gene: TRBV4-1; J gene: TRBJ1-2; clone size: .; CDR3 DNA: TGCGCCAGCAGCCAGGAGGAGGATAACTATGGCTACACCTTC; CDR3 protein: CASSQEEDNYGYTF
D gene: .; V gene: TRBV5-6; J gene: TRBJ1-1; clone size: .; CDR3 DNA: TGTGCCGAAAGGCCGGGGGGGAACACTGAAGCTTTCTTT; CDR3 protein: CAERPGGNTEAFF
D gene: TRBD1; V gene: TRBV7-2; J gene: TRBJ1-1; clone size: few; CDR3 DNA: TGTGCCAGCAGCTGGACAGGGGGTAGAGTGAACACTGAAGCTTTCTTT; CDR3 protein: CASSWTGGRVNTEAFF
D gene: TRBD2; V gene: TRBV30; J gene: TRBJ2-7; clone size: .; CDR3 DNA: TGTGCCTGGTCGTTCCGGGGGGGCCCCTACGAGCAGTACTTC; CDR3 protein: CAWSFRGGPYEQYF
D gene: .; V gene: TRBV2; J gene: TRBJ1-5; clone size: few; CDR3 DNA: TGTGCCAGCAGTGAACAGGCGATCAATCAGCCCCAGCATTTT; CDR3 protein: CASSEQAINQPQHF
D gene: .; V gene: TRBV7-3; J gene: TRBJ2-2; clone size: .; CDR3 DNA: TGTGCCAGCAGCTTAACTATCACCGGGGAGCTGTTTTTT; CDR3 protein: CASSLTITGELFF
D gene: .; V gene: TRBV19; J gene: TRBJ2-3; clone size: .; CDR3 DNA: TGTGCCAGCCAGACAGCAGATACGCAGTATTTT; CDR3 protein: CASQTADTQYF
D gene: .; V gene: TRBV20-1; J gene: TRBJ2-5; clone size: .; CDR3 DNA: TGCAGTGCTAGTTCTCAGGAAGAGACCCAGTACTTC; CDR3 protein: CSASSQEETQYF
D gene: TRBD1; V gene: TRBV29-1; J gene: TRBJ2-3; clone size: .; CDR3 DNA: TGCAGCGTTGACAGGGGGTCGGGTACGCAGTATTTT; CDR3 protein: CSVDRGSGTQYF
D gene: TRBD1; V gene: TRBV12-3/TRBV12-4; J gene: TRBJ1-2; clone size: .; CDR3 DNA: TGTGCCAGCGGAACAGGGGGCTATGGCTACACCTTC; CDR3 protein: CASGTGGYGYTF
D gene: .; V gene: TRBV18; J gene: TRBJ1-3; clone size: once; CDR3 DNA: TGTGCCAGCTCACCAAGCGTTTCGTCCTCTGGAAACACCATATATTTT; CDR3 protein: CASSPSVSSSGNTIYF
D gene: .; V gene: TRBV19; J gene: TRBJ2-4; clone size: .; CDR3 DNA: TGTGCCAGTAGTATCGGAGTTATAGCCAAAAACATTCAGTACTTC; CDR3 protein: CASSIGVIAKNIQYF
D gene: .; V gene: TRBV7-9; J gene: TRBJ1-6; clone size: few; CDR3 DNA: TGTGCCAGCAGCTTAGGACAGGTTAATTCACCCCTCCACTTT; CDR3 protein: CASSLGQVNSPLHF
D gene: .; V gene: TRBV16; J gene: TRBJ1-1; clone size: .; CDR3 DNA: TGTGCCAGCAGCCCTTCGGCCAGGCAGGGCTCATCGAACACTGAAGCTTTCTTT; CDR3 protein: CASSPSARQGSSNTEAFF
D gene: TRBD1; V gene: TRBV2; J gene: TRBJ2-6; clone size: .; CDR3 DNA: TGTGCCAGCCGACGGGACAGGGCCTCTGGGGCCAACGTCCTGACTTTC; CDR3 protein: CASRRDRASGANVLTF
D gene: .; V gene: TRBV30; J gene: TRBJ2-3; clone size: .; CDR3 DNA: TGTGCCTGGAGTCCAGGGGTGGGGGTAGATACGCAGTATTTT; CDR3 protein: CAWSPGVGVDTQYF
D gene: .; V gene: TRBV20-1; J gene: TRBJ1-2; clone size: once; CDR3 DNA: TGCAGTGCTAGTACAGGGAAGGGTTCCTATGGCTACACCTTC; CDR3 protein: CSASTGKGSYGYTF
D gene: .; V gene: TRBV3-1/TRBV3-2; J gene: TRBJ1-3; clone size: .; CDR3 DNA: TGTGCCAGCAGACAAGGGGCTCGGTGGGGAAACACCATATATTTT; CDR3 protein: CASRQGARWGNTIYF
D gene: TRBD1; V gene: TRBV5-1; J gene: TRBJ2-7; clone size: .; CDR3 DNA: TGCGCCAGCAGCACCCGACAGGGGCTCTCCTACGAGCAGTACTTC; CDR3 protein: CASSTRQGLSYEQYF
D gene: .; V gene: TRBV27; J gene: TRBJ2-3; clone size: .; CDR3 DNA: TGTGCCAGCAGTAAGACCTGGACAGTCTTGAGCACAGATACGCAGTATTTT; CDR3 protein: CASSKTWTVLSTDTQYF
D gene: .; V gene: TRBV7-9; J gene: TRBJ2-4; clone size: once; CDR3 DNA: TGTGCCAGCAGCTCCGGGCGGGCAGGTCCCTTCTTC; CDR3 protein: CASSSGRAGPFF
D gene: .; V gene: TRBV6-5; J gene: TRBJ1-1; clone size: .; CDR3 DNA: TGTGCCAGCAGTTACTCTTCGGACCTCGGAGGCACTGAAGCTTTCTTT; CDR3 protein: CASSYSSDLGGTEAFF
D gene: .; V gene: TRBV11-3; J gene: TRBJ1-1; clone size: .; CDR3 DNA: TGTGCCAGCAGCTTAGATCTAGTAGGTAAAGGGAACACTGAAGCTTTCTTT; CDR3 protein: CASSLDLVGKGNTEAFF
D gene: .; V gene: TRBV21-1; J gene: TRBJ1-2; clone size: once; CDR3 DNA: TGTGCCAGCAGCAAAGTGTACACAGCTAACTATGGCTACACCTTC; CDR3 protein: CASSKVYTANYGYTF
D gene: TRBD2; V gene: TRBV7-3; J gene: TRBJ2-3; clone size: .; CDR3 DNA: TGTGCCAGCAGCCCGACTTCCCTCTCTAGTCTAGCGGGAGCCGCAGATACGCAGTATTTT; CDR3 protein: CASSPTSLSSLAGAADTQYF
D gene: .; V gene: TRBV7-2; J gene: TRBJ2-1; clone size: .; CDR3 DNA: TGTGCCAGCAGCTCCCACGGCATGGGGGGGCAGAACTACAATGAGCAGTTCTTC; CDR3 protein: CASSSHGMGGQNYNEQFF
D gene: .; V gene: TRBV13; J gene: TRBJ2-5; clone size: .; CDR3 DNA: TGTGCCAGCAGCTTAGACAGCCAAGAGACCCAGTACTTC; CDR3 protein: CASSLDSQETQYF
D gene: TRBD1; V gene: TRBV6-5; J gene: TRBJ2-5; clone size: .; CDR3 DNA: TGTGCCAGCAGTTATAGGACAGGTCTGGAGACCCAGTACTTC; CDR3 protein: CASSYRTGLETQYF
D gene: .; V gene: TRBV27; J gene: TRBJ1-2; clone size: .; CDR3 DNA: TGTGCCAGCAGATTACAAGGAGGGGCCCTCTATGGCTACACCTTC; CDR3 protein: CASRLQGGALYGYTF
D gene: TRBD1; V gene: TRBV2; J gene: TRBJ2-3; clone size: .; CDR3 DNA: TGTGCCAGCAGTGAAAGACAGGGTAGGGGGTCAGATACGCAGTATTTT; CDR3 protein: CASSERQGRGSDTQYF
D gene: TRBD1; V gene: TRBV5-1; J gene: TRBJ2-7; clone size: .; CDR3 DNA: TGCGCCAGCAGCTTGGGACAGGGTGGTAACGAGCAGTACTTC; CDR3 protein: CASSLGQGGNEQYF
D gene: TRBD1; V gene: TRBV5-1; J gene: TRBJ2-4; clone size: .; CDR3 DNA: TGCGCCAGCAGTGGCCGGGACAGGGGATACATTCAGTACTTC; CDR3 protein: CASSGRDRGYIQYF
D gene: .; V gene: TRBV18; J gene: TRBJ2-5; clone size: .; CDR3 DNA: TGTGCCAGCTCCGTTGGGGGGCAAGAGACCCAGTACTTC; CDR3 protein: CASSVGGQETQYF
D gene: .; V gene: TRBV3-1/TRBV3-2; J gene: TRBJ2-3; clone size: .; CDR3 DNA: TGTGCCAGCAGCCCCCCCCGGGGCACAGATACGCAGTATTTT; CDR3 protein: CASSPPRGTDTQYF
D gene: .; V gene: TRBV4-1; J gene: TRBJ1-5; clone size: few; CDR3 DNA: TGCGCCAGCAGCCAAGATATGGGCAGCTTCAATCAGCCCCAGCATTTT; CDR3 protein: CASSQDMGSFNQPQHF
D gene: TRBD2; V gene: TRBV20-1; J gene: TRBJ2-1; clone size: .; CDR3 DNA: TGCAGTGCTAGTATTAGCGGGAGGGGGGGCAATGAGCAGTTCTTC; CDR3 protein: CSASISGRGGNEQFF
D gene: .; V gene: TRBV5-6; J gene: TRBJ2-2; clone size: .; CDR3 DNA: TGTGCCAGCAGCTTGCGGGGGTCCGGGGAGCTGTTTTTT; CDR3 protein: CASSLRGSGELFF
D gene: .; V gene: TRBV9; J gene: TRBJ2-5; clone size: .; CDR3 DNA: TGTGCCAGCAGCGCCAGGGGTTACTCCCAAGAGACCCAGTACTTC; CDR3 protein: CASSARGYSQETQYF